A selection of T cell receptor beta chains follows, all from one sample in a study of blood T cell repertoires in COVID-19. TCRdb's table, derived via immunoSEQ multiplex PCR, lists solely in-frame clones and lacks some. The table includes 330,000 or so clones, roughly 84% detected once. The sequencing input was PBMCs or T cells enriched from blood (not recorded which). The origin of the receptors is a young woman who had recovered from COVID-19. Each CDR3 is given with its conserved first and last residue. The order of the fields is J gene, clone size, V gene, CDR3 protein. The listing skips clone size in some rows; elsewhere it reads once, few, many or a size class.

>TRBJ1-2|NA|TRBV13
CASSSQGGTF
>TRBJ1-2|NA|TRBV2
CASRETGQGDGYTF
>TRBJ2-2|NA|TRBV3-1/TRBV3-2
CASSLHPLAGGLNGELFF
>TRBJ2-1|NA|TRBV6-4
CASTVLAGGNNEQFF
>TRBJ2-7|NA|TRBV28
CASSLARGRSLLYEQYF
>TRBJ2-1|NA|TRBV28
CASSAWQGIWDEQFF
>TRBJ2-7|NA|TRBV7-9
CASSFLSSSYEQYF
>TRBJ2-7|NA|TRBV3-1/TRBV3-2
CASSQADALPGEQYF
>TRBJ2-2|NA|TRBV3-1/TRBV3-2
CASSPKNRGGIITGELFF
>TRBJ2-5|NA|TRBV5-4
CASSLQGDETQYF
>TRBJ2-2|NA|TRBV7-2
CASSTRVGNTGELFF
>TRBJ2-3|NA|TRBV6-4
CASSDSGGADTQYF
>TRBJ1-2|NA|TRBV27
CASSSRDFRGYTF
>TRBJ2-2|NA|TRBV9
CASSVYRDNTGELFF
>TRBJ1-1|NA|TRBV19
CASSGGTRRAWNTEAFF
>TRBJ1-6|once|TRBV27
CASRPSAGISPLHF
>TRBJ2-1|NA|TRBV5-1
CASSFSNEQFF
>TRBJ1-2|NA|TRBV25-1
CASSVDRGQDGYTF
>TRBJ2-7|NA|TRBV7-9
CASSLNQGVGEQYF
>TRBJ1-2|NA|TRBV5-6
CASSLAGTGYRYYGYTF
>TRBJ1-3|NA|TRBV5-6
CASSLRPGQGNTIYF
>TRBJ1-5|NA|TRBV7-8
CASSPSGNQPQHF
>TRBJ1-2|NA|TRBV21-1
CASSPLRRGAIKGGYTF
>TRBJ2-1|NA|TRBV9
CASSVAEDKQFF
>TRBJ1-1|NA|TRBV9
CASSGGGGEAFF
>TRBJ2-1|NA|TRBV11-2
CASSSQTSPSSYNEQFF
>TRBJ1-4|NA|TRBV28
CASSKNDRGLFF
>TRBJ2-1|NA|TRBV11-3
CASSALGAGLSNEQFF
>TRBJ1-1|NA|TRBV27
CASSSFDRGSEAFF
>TRBJ2-5|few|TRBV28
CASRQGGETQYF
>TRBJ1-1|NA|TRBV9
CASSVLGQNTEAFF
>TRBJ2-3|once|TRBV7-9
CASSLQGGGTDTQYF
>TRBJ2-2|NA|TRBV15
CATSSARGTGGPGELFF
>TRBJ1-2|few|TRBV12-3/TRBV12-4
CASSFGQGAGYTF
>TRBJ1-1|NA|TRBV20-1
CSASLGPANEAFF
>TRBJ2-7|NA|TRBV7-8
CASSLRTVYEQYF
>TRBJ2-7|few|TRBV7-8
CASSSGQEYEQYF
>TRBJ1-5|NA|TRBV6-5
CASSQGQGVQPQHF
>TRBJ2-7|NA|TRBV20-1
CSALENEQYF
>TRBJ1-2|NA|TRBV4-2
CASSQGGANPYGYTF
>TRBJ1-1|once|TRBV2
CASSLRTGGYTEAFF
>TRBJ1-5|NA|TRBV21-1
CASSKGGQGQDQPQHF
>TRBJ1-2|NA|TRBV19
CASSSGLLGTGTGYTF